The 21 T cell receptor beta chains below were found in one sample sequenced in a study of graft-versus-host responses after intestinal transplantation. TCRdb keeps only in-frame clones here, not all; method: immunoSEQ multiplex PCR. The top ten clones hold around 8% of a sample with 84,000 or so clones, around 87% of them seen once. These TCRs' antigens remain unknown. The source material was unstimulated CD8+ T cells sorted from spleen or lymph node cells, sampled before transplant. Source of these receptors: a human donor who was the organ donor for an intestinal transplant.

The V call is TRBV7-6, the J call TRBJ1-1; D gene ambiguous. Germline V gene lookup returns CDR1 SGHVS and CDR2 FNYEAQ. The CDR3 runs 13 residues. The V end was cut by 0 bases, the J end by 5 bases, with 7 bases between. The DNA for the CDR3 is TGTGCCAGCAGCTTAGCACCGGAGACTGAAGCTTTCTTT. Its protein product is CASSLAPETEAFF.

The rearrangement uses TRBV9 and TRBJ2-5; D may be TRBD2 (6 bases). The CDR3 sequence is 15 residues long. The germline V and J ends were trimmed by 0 bases and 3 bases, with 12 bases remaining between them. Germline V gene sequence: CDR1 SGDLS, CDR2 YYNGEE. The CDR3 coding sequence is TGTGCCAGCAGCGTAGGCGCGGGGATCGAAGAGACCCAGTACTTC. Its translation: CASSVGAGIEETQYF.

V is TRBV4-2 and J is TRBJ2-3, with a tentative D call TRBD1 (6 bases). The V gene lost 6 bases and the J gene lost 6 bases, with 25 bases spanning the gap. In germline, CDR1 is LGHNA, CDR2 YNFKEQ. The CDR3 has 17 amino acids. In nucleotides, the CDR3 is TGTGCCAGCAGAGAAATTGGACAGAACCTAATCATGGATACGCAGTATTTT. This codes for CASREIGQNLIMDTQYF.

This clone came up once. V usage is TRBV6-5 and J usage is TRBJ2-7, with TRBD1 matching over 8 bases. CDR1 and CDR2 from the germline V gene are MNHEY and SVGAGI. This CDR3 is 14 amino acids long. Germline trimming cut 6 bases from V and 3 bases from J; bases unmatched to any gene: 7. CDR3 DNA sequence: TGTGCCAGCAGCCCCGGACAGGGCCTCTACGAGCAGTACTTC. Translated, it gives CASSPGQGLYEQYF.

V usage is TRBV7-9 and J usage is TRBJ1-2, with TRBD1 matching 7 bases. The V segment lost 3 bases and the J segment 5 bases; nucleotides outside the gene matches: 9. This CDR3 region has 15 residues. Per germline, CDR1 SEHNR and CDR2 FQNEAQ (reference sequence). CDR3 region: CASSFLDRVRYGYTF. DNA for the CDR3: TGTGCCAGCAGCTTCCTCGACAGGGTGAGGTATGGCTACACCTTC.

The chain couples TRBV30 to TRBJ2-1; 8 bases line up with TRBD2. The V gene's germline CDR1 is GTSNPN and CDR2 SVGIG (reference sequence). The CDR3 is 16 residues long. The trim removed 3 bases at V and 9 bases at J, leaving 16 bases unmatched. Written as DNA, the CDR3 is TGTGCCTGGAGCACGTCTCGGCTCGGGGGGGGCGGTGAGCAGTTCTTC. It codes for CAWSTSRLGGGGEQFF.

J is TRBJ2-5 and V is TRBV28, with a possible D match to TRBD1 (7 bases). CDR1 MDHEN and CDR2 SYDVKM come from the germline V gene. This CDR3 is 16 amino acids long. V was shortened by 5 bases and J by 4 bases, with 20 bases between the two germline ends. CDR3 nucleotide sequence: TGTGCCAGCAGTCCTTTCTGGGGGGACAGTTTAGAGACCCAGTACTTC. Its translation: CASSPFWGDSLETQYF. The whole variable domain, remainder taken from reference TRBV28 and TRBJ2-5, is DVKVTQSSRYLVKRTGEKVFLECVQDMDHENMFWYRQDPGLGLRLIYFSYDVKMKEKGDIPEGYSVSREKKERFSLILESASTNQTSMYLCASSPFWGDSLETQYFGPGTRLLVL.

The V gene is TRBV6-4, the J gene TRBJ1-4, with TRBD1 identical over 7 bases. V dropped 8 bases and J dropped 0; count of bases not matched to a gene: 15. The CDR3 length is 18 residues. Germline CDR1 is MRHNA and CDR2 is SNTAGT. CDR3 bases: TGTGCCAGCTTCCGTTCTGGGACAGCCACACCAACTAATGAAAAACTGTTTTTT. Residues: CASFRSGTATPTNEKLFF.

This rearrangement joins TRBV7-9 to TRBJ2-5; 10 nucleotides match TRBD2. Germline loops: CDR1 SEHNR, CDR2 FQNEAQ (reference sequence). The CDR3 extends over 16 amino acids. J lost 5 bases, V lost 0 bases, and 6 bases had no gene match. The CDR3 protein is CASSLAERGGRETQYF. The CDR3 DNA follows: TGTGCCAGCAGCTTAGCGGAGCGGGGGGGTCGGGAGACCCAGTACTTC. Full variable domain (outside the CDR3, taken from reference TRBV7-9 and TRBJ2-5): DTGVSQNPRHKITKRGQNVTFRCDPISEHNRLYWYRQTLGQGPEFLTYFQNEAQLEKSRLLSDRFSAERPKGSFSTLEIQRTEQGDSAMYLCASSLAERGGRETQYFGPGTRLLVL.

For the CDR3, the DNA is TGTGCCAGCAGCCCGGACAGGGTCACCTACGAGCAGTACTTC. This encodes CASSPDRVTYEQYF. The chain uses TRBV7-9 and TRBJ2-7, with 8 bases lining up with TRBD1. Per the germline V gene, CDR1 is SEHNR and CDR2 is FQNEAQ (reference sequence). Trimming cost V 5 bases and J 2 bases; bases outside gene matches: 5. The CDR3 is 14 amino acids.

J is TRBJ2-7 and V is TRBV11-2, with unresolved D. The CDR3 runs 13 residues. From germline, CDR1 is SGHAT and CDR2 FQNNGV. Trimming stripped 2 bases from V and 2 bases from J, with 7 bases between. CDR3 residues: CASSLSLAYEQYF. The CDR3 DNA reads as TGTGCCAGCAGCTTATCTCTGGCCTACGAGCAGTACTTC.

The chain recombines TRBV19 with TRBJ2-7, with D unclear. The CDR3 covers 14 residues. Trimming took off 10 bases at V and 5 bases at J, with 21 bases between the two ends. Germline CDR1 and CDR2: LNHDA and SQIVND (reference sequence). CDR3 nucleotides: TGTGCCACGAAGTGGAACAACGCTGGGGACGAGCAGTACTTC. Its translation is CATKWNNAGDEQYF. The full variable domain, completed using reference TRBV19 and TRBJ2-7, is DGGITQSPKYLFRKEGQNVTLSCEQNLNHDAMYWYRQDPGQGLRLIYYSQIVNDFQKGDIAEGYSVSREKKESFPLTVTSAQKNPTAFYLCATKWNNAGDEQYFGPGTRLTVT.

V is TRBV6-1 and J is TRBJ1-6; D gene unclear. Germline-derived CDR1 and CDR2 are MNHNS and SASEGT. Trimming left V 3 bases short and J 9 bases short, with 12 bases between. The length of the CDR3 is 14 residues. CDR3 loop: CASSESPMVSPLHF. CDR3 bases: TGTGCCAGCAGTGAGAGTCCCATGGTTTCACCCCTCCACTTT.

This chain joins TRBV7-9 and TRBJ2-1; D is possibly TRBD2 (5 bases). Germline V gene sequence: CDR1 SEHNR, CDR2 FQNEAQ (reference sequence). Trimming took off 4 bases at V and 5 bases at J, with 18 bases between the two ends. This CDR3 comprises 16 residues. Written as DNA, the CDR3 is TGTGCCAGCAGCTCGCGGGCCCCCAAGGCCGACAATGAGCAGTTCTTC. Amino acid sequence: CASSSRAPKADNEQFF.

The gene calls are TRBV6-1 and TRBJ2-3, with D uncertain. Germline values: CDR1 MNHNS, CDR2 SASEGT. CDR3 length: 15 amino acids. V was clipped by 2 bases and J by 2 bases, with 11 bases between them. The CDR3 nucleotides are TGTGCCAGCAGTGAAATCGGCAGCCCCACAGATACGCAGTATTTT. Its protein product is CASSEIGSPTDTQYF.

V gene TRBV7-9 combines with J gene TRBJ1-2; tentative D call: TRBD1 (6 bases). The CDR3 contains 16 residues. The V and J ends lost 6 bases and 3 bases respectively, with 20 bases between them. Germline CDR1 and CDR2: SEHNR and FQNEAQ (reference sequence). CDR3 region: CASSLAGRGPDYGYTF. As DNA, the CDR3 is TGTGCCAGCAGTCTCGCTGGCCGGGGGCCTGACTATGGCTACACCTTC.

This clone was picked up a small number of times. This chain links TRBV28 with TRBJ1-1, with 7 bases that match TRBD1. The CDR3 extends over 15 amino acids. V lost 6 bases, J lost 5 bases, and 12 bases stayed unmatched. CDR1 is MDHEN and CDR2 is SYDVKM in the germline V gene. The CDR3 spells CASSFSRDRYTEAFF. The CDR3 DNA reads TGTGCCAGCAGCTTCTCCCGGGACAGATATACTGAAGCTTTCTTT.

V gene TRBV29-1 combines with J gene TRBJ1-2; TRBD1 matches at 7 bases. Looked up from germline, CDR1 is SQVTM and CDR2 is ANQGSEA. V was pared by 0 bases and J by 12 bases, with 7 bases of the junction left unmatched. The CDR3 runs to 12 residues. The CDR3 protein is CSVEDGDRLHTF. CDR3 DNA: TGCAGCGTTGAAGATGGGGACAGACTTCACACCTTC.

About this clone itself: Additional DNA sequences in this sample encode the identical CDR3. The chain joins TRBV6-5 to TRBJ2-1, with 10 bases fitting TRBD2. CDR1 is MNHEY, CDR2 SVGAGI, per germline. Germline trimming cut 6 bases from V and 7 bases from J; bases unmatched to any gene: 9. CDR3 length: 15 amino acids. Here the CDR3 reads CASSPAGGPVNEQFF. The CDR3 DNA sequence: TGTGCCAGCAGCCCAGCGGGGGGGCCGGTGAATGAGCAGTTCTTC.

The genes are TRBV6-1 and TRBJ2-3; 7 bases match TRBD1. Germline CDR1 and CDR2: MNHNS and SASEGT. Losses at the gene ends were 7 bases for V and 7 bases for J; bases not matched to a gene: 14. The CDR3 consists of 15 residues. The CDR3 sequence is CASIVLGGPGNTQYF. CDR3 DNA: TGTGCCAGCATTGTGTTAGGGGGCCCAGGGAATACGCAGTATTTT.

V gene TRBV7-2 combines with J gene TRBJ2-2, with 11 bases fitting TRBD2. Trimming took 1 base from V and 3 from J; bases not matched to a gene: 7. The CDR3 is made up of 18 amino acids. The germline CDR1 and CDR2 sequences are SGHTA and FQGNSA. CDR3 nucleotide sequence: TGTGCCAGCAGCTTAGTCTTTACTAGCGGGGGCTACACCGGGGAGCTGTTTTTT. Its translation is CASSLVFTSGGYTGELFF.